Below, 20 T cell receptor beta chains from the same sample are listed, as sequenced in a study of shared clonotypes between healthy human individuals. The data were produced by immunoSEQ multiplex PCR, yet TCRdb's version contains in-frame clones alone and is incomplete. The sample holds about 2.5 million clones; roughly 90% are singletons and the top ten take 0.37%. The specimen was naive CD4+ T cells from PBMCs. Subset noted: CD45RA+ positively selected. The source is a man between 18 and 29 years old in good health. Some clones in this sample may be carry-over from other donors' samples.

The rearrangement links TRBV7-2 to TRBJ2-2; D not certain. This CDR3 comprises 12 residues. V was pared by 3 bases and J by 6 bases, with 5 bases between. CDR1 SGHTA and CDR2 FQGNSA come from the germline V gene. The DNA for the CDR3 is TGTGCCAGCAGCTTGAGGCCCGGGGAGCTGTTTTTT. This gives the protein CASSLRPGELFF.

The chain joins TRBV7-2 to TRBJ1-1, with D uncertain. The CDR3 has 15 residues. CDR1 SGHTA and CDR2 FQGNSA come from the germline V gene. Trimming took off 2 bases at V and 3 bases at J, with 13 bases between the two ends. The CDR3 protein is CASSLSRKPDTEAFF. Here the CDR3 DNA reads TGTGCCAGCAGCTTATCTAGGAAACCCGACACTGAAGCTTTCTTT.

In regard to this clone: This CDR3 is also generated by other DNA sequences in the sample. This chain connects TRBV6-5 to TRBJ2-7, with 7 positions matching TRBD2. The germline V gene has CDR1 MNHEY and CDR2 SVGAGI. This CDR3 has 14 residues. After removal of 2 bases from V and 3 bases from J, the junction contained 4 bases not matched to a gene. DNA of the CDR3: TGTGCCAGCAGTTACGAGCGGGGAGGCTACGAGCAGTACTTC. Its protein product is CASSYERGGYEQYF.

The gene calls are TRBV5-1 and TRBJ1-2; 9 bases map to TRBD1. The germline V gene encodes CDR1 SGHRS and CDR2 YFSETQ. The CDR3 spans 14 residues. Trimming at V came to 4 bases and at J to 7 bases, leaving 8 bases not matched to a gene. The CDR3 sequence is CASSGGQGGSGYTF. The DNA for the CDR3 is TGCGCCAGCAGCGGGGGACAGGGTGGTTCTGGCTACACCTTC.

This clone appeared a single time. The CDR3 region is CASSQAGTSSTDTQYF. CDR3 nucleotides: TGTGCCAGCAGCCAAGCAGGGACTAGTAGCACAGATACGCAGTATTTT. The chain couples TRBV14 to TRBJ2-3, with 8 bases identical to TRBD2. The trim removed 1 base at V and 0 bases at J, leaving 3 bases unmatched. In germline, CDR1 is SGHDN, CDR2 FVKESK. This CDR3 contains 16 residues.

Only one count was recorded for this clone. V usage is TRBV21-1 and J usage is TRBJ2-3; the table's D call of TRBD2 was not tested on the DNA. TRBV21-1 is a recognized pseudogene. This CDR3 has 20 residues. CDR3 region: CASSKAGLAGNLSYTDTQYF. CDR3 coding DNA: TGTGCCAGCAGCAAAGCGGGACTAGCGGGAAACTTATCCTACACAGATACGCAGTATTTT.

Remarks on this clone: This CDR3 is also generated by other DNA sequences in the sample. The chain is built from TRBV29-1 and TRBJ2-7, with 10 positions matching TRBD1. Trimming took 2 bases from V and 4 from J; bases not matched to a gene: 5. Germline CDR1 and CDR2: SQVTM and ANQGSEA. The CDR3 sequence is 14 residues long. CDR3 DNA sequence: TGCAGCGTTGAATCAGGGACAGGGGTATACGAGCAGTACTTC. This gives the protein CSVESGTGVYEQYF.

This clone was found once. The V and J genes are TRBV7-9 and TRBJ2-2; possibly TRBD2 for D (6 bases). Per the germline V gene, CDR1 is SEHNR and CDR2 is FQNEAQ (reference sequence). V was cut by 5 bases and J by 3 bases, with 16 bases left in between. CDR3 size: 16 residues. CDR3 sequence reads: CASSRRESGDTGELFF. The CDR3 bases are TGTGCCAGCAGCCGACGGGAGTCGGGGGACACCGGGGAGCTGTTTTTT.

The genes are TRBV27 and TRBJ2-1, with D unresolved. The V and J ends lost 3 bases and 4 bases respectively, with 13 bases between them. The CDR3 is made up of 15 amino acids. Germline V lookup: CDR1 MNHEY, CDR2 SMNVEV (reference sequence). The CDR3 DNA sequence: TGTGCCAGCAGTTTCTCGGCGGCAGTTTACAATGAGCAGTTCTTC. Residues: CASSFSAAVYNEQFF.

The J gene is TRBJ2-1, the V gene TRBV11-2; D assignment may be TRBD1 or TRBD2 (6 bases each). This CDR3 has 17 amino acids. Trimming removed 5 bases from V and 0 bases from J, with 17 bases in between. Germline lookup yields CDR1 SGHAT and CDR2 FQNNGV. CDR3 amino acids: CASSPLGRDNSYNEQFF. The CDR3, as DNA: TGTGCCAGCAGCCCTTTAGGGCGGGACAACTCCTACAATGAGCAGTTCTTC.

V usage is TRBV7-9 and J usage is TRBJ2-7; 8 nucleotides match TRBD1. The length of the CDR3 is 14 residues. Looked up from germline, CDR1 is SEHNR and CDR2 is FQNEAQ (reference sequence). Trimming cost V 5 bases and J 5 bases; bases outside gene matches: 8. DNA for the CDR3: TGTGCCAGCAGCGCAGGGGCAGGGGGCCACGAGCAGTACTTC. Protein sequence: CASSAGAGGHEQYF.

J is TRBJ2-2 and V is TRBV7-2; weak D call: TRBD2 (6 bases). There are 14 residues in the CDR3. CDR1 is SGHTA and CDR2 is FQGNSA in the germline V gene. V was shortened by 3 bases and J by 5 bases, with 10 bases between the two germline ends. This chain's CDR3 is CASSFGGGTGELFF. In nucleotides, the CDR3 is TGTGCCAGCAGCTTCGGGGGTGGTACCGGGGAGCTGTTTTTT.

The chain is built from TRBV6-1 and TRBJ2-4; D unclear. The CDR3 runs to 16 residues. V lost 1 base, J lost 1 base, and 11 bases lay in between. CDR1 is MNHNS and CDR2 is SASEGT in the germline V gene. The CDR3 sequence: CASSEGVLGAKNIQYF. DNA for the CDR3: TGTGCCAGCAGTGAAGGTGTCCTGGGGGCCAAAAACATTCAGTACTTC.

The chain is built from TRBV2 and TRBJ1-2; 12 bases are a match to TRBD1. The CDR3 is made up of 14 amino acids. After removal of 10 bases from V and 8 bases from J, the junction contained 11 bases not matched to a gene. Germline values: CDR1 SNHLY, CDR2 FYNNEI. In nucleotides, the CDR3 is TGTGCCAACAACCCGGGACAGGGGGCTGAGGGCTACACCTTC. Encoded protein: CANNPGQGAEGYTF.

The rearrangement links TRBV11-2 to TRBJ2-3; 11 bases fit TRBD2. This CDR3 comprises 16 residues. In germline, CDR1 is SGHAT, CDR2 FQNNGV. The V segment lost 5 bases and the J segment 5 bases; nucleotides outside the gene matches: 9. The CDR3 DNA is TGTGCCAGCAGCCTACTTAGCGGGAGGGCGGTAGATACGCAGTATTTT. Translated: CASSLLSGRAVDTQYF.

This clone was recorded once. The chain employs TRBV19 and TRBJ2-7; 8 bases are shared with TRBD2. Trimming removed 8 bases from V and 5 bases from J; junction bases left unmatched: 11. CDR1 and CDR2 (germline): LNHDA, SQIVND (reference sequence). The CDR3 is made up of 14 amino acids. The CDR3 DNA reads TGTGCCAGTGAAGATCGAGCGGGAGTACACGAGCAGTACTTC. Translated: CASEDRAGVHEQYF.

The CDR3 DNA sequence: TGTGCCATCACTGCCCCCGAGCCTGGGGAGACCCAGTACTTC. Translating gives CAITAPEPGETQYF. The chain carries TRBV28 and TRBJ2-5; D ambiguous. This CDR3 region has 14 residues. Germline CDR1 MDHEN, CDR2 SYDVKM. V lost 10 bases, J lost 5 bases, and 20 bases lay in between.

This sequence joins TRBV18 and TRBJ2-7, with 7 bases matching TRBD2. In germline, CDR1 is KGHSH, CDR2 LQKENI. The CDR3 runs to 14 residues. Trimming at V came to 6 bases and at J to 3 bases, leaving 8 bases not matched to a gene. As DNA, the CDR3 is TGTGCCAGCTCCCTCCAGCTAGCGGACTACGAGCAGTACTTC. As protein: CASSLQLADYEQYF. The entire variable domain, with the rest obtained from reference TRBV18 and TRBJ2-7, is as follows: NAGVMQNPRHLVRRRGQEARLRCSPMKGHSHVYWYRQLPEEGLKFMVYLQKENIIDESGMPKERFSAEFPKEGPSILRIQQVVRGDSAAYFCASSLQLADYEQYFGPGTRLTVT.

V usage is TRBV5-1 and J usage is TRBJ2-3; D is unclear. The germline V and J ends were trimmed by 7 bases and 5 bases, with 11 bases remaining between them. This CDR3 has 12 residues. The germline gives CDR1 SGHRS, CDR2 YFSETQ. CDR3: CASLHSRDTQYF. CDR3 nucleotides: TGCGCCAGCCTCCACTCTAGAGATACGCAGTATTTT.

The V gene is TRBV27, the J gene TRBJ1-1, with D possibly TRBD1 on 6 matching bases. The germline CDR1 and CDR2 sequences are MNHEY and SMNVEV (reference sequence). This CDR3 is 15 amino acids long. Deletions cut 6 bases from V and 0 bases from J, with 14 bases between. Here the CDR3 DNA reads TGTGCCAGCAGACTAACAACAGGGTTGAACACTGAAGCTTTCTTT. Translation gives CASRLTTGLNTEAFF.